Listed below are T cell receptor beta chains from one sample, sequenced in a study of control samples from healthy donors and cancer patients. Clones were sequenced by immunoSEQ multiplex PCR, and TCRdb holds only the in-frame ones, with some missing. The data show fewer than 90,000 clones, roughly 94% seen once. The specimen was blood. These receptor sequences come from a woman aged 35 to 49 in good health. CDR3s include the opening cysteine and the closing phenylalanine or tryptophan. D genes are given only for firm matches. Rows give clone size only sometimes, using once, few, many, or a class for an expanded clone.

CDR3nt | CDR3aa | d_gene | abundance | j_gene | v_gene
TGTGCCAGCACCCCGGGGGACTCCTACAATGAGCAGTTCTTC | CASTPGDSYNEQFF | - | - | TRBJ2-1 | TRBV7-3
TGTGCCAGCAGCACCGGGACTAGCGGGGGGATCGATGAGCAGTTCTTC | CASSTGTSGGIDEQFF | TRBD2 | - | TRBJ2-1 | TRBV7-3
TGTGCCAGCACCCCGGGGCAGGCAGATACGCAGTATTTT | CASTPGQADTQYF | - | - | TRBJ2-3 | TRBV2
TGTGCCAGCAGCTTAGCGGGACTTTCTGTAGGGTATGAGCAGTTCTTC | CASSLAGLSVGYEQFF | - | - | TRBJ2-1 | TRBV7-6
TGTGCCAGCAGCTTATTTAACATGAACACTGAAGCTTTCTTT | CASSLFNMNTEAFF | - | - | TRBJ1-1 | TRBV7-9
TGTGCCATCAGTACCGGGGCCGGGGACTCACCCCTCCACTTT | CAISTGAGDSPLHF | - | - | TRBJ1-6 | TRBV10-3
TGCAGCGTACGCCACTGGGCCGACGGAAACACCATATATTTT | CSVRHWADGNTIYF | - | once | TRBJ1-3 | TRBV29-1
TGTGCCAGCAGCGTATTTACAGGCGGAAGCTCTGGAAACACCATATATTTT | CASSVFTGGSSGNTIYF | - | - | TRBJ1-3 | TRBV9
TGTGCCACCAGTGACCCGGGACAGGGGGCCTACGAGCAGTACTTC | CATSDPGQGAYEQYF | TRBD1 | - | TRBJ2-7 | TRBV24-1
TGTGCCAGCAGCCGGGGACTATCGGGCGAGCAGTACTTC | CASSRGLSGEQYF | TRBD2 | - | TRBJ2-7 | TRBV5-8
TGTGCCAGTAGTACGGGACAGGGGTATGAAAAACTGTTTTTT | CASSTGQGYEKLFF | TRBD1 | - | TRBJ1-4 | TRBV19
TGTGCCAGCGCCCCAGACGGGGTCGGTCAGCCCCAGCATTTT | CASAPDGVGQPQHF | - | once | TRBJ1-5 | TRBV6-5
TGTGCCAGCAGTTTTGAGGGGTCCACTGAAGCTTTCTTT | CASSFEGSTEAFF | - | - | TRBJ1-1 | TRBV6-6
TGTGCCAGCAGCCCCAACGCCGGGGGACAAGAGACCCAGTACTTC | CASSPNAGGQETQYF | - | - | TRBJ2-5 | TRBV4-2
TGTGCCAGCAGCCTTTCTAGCAGAATCTACGAGCAGTACTTC | CASSLSSRIYEQYF | - | - | TRBJ2-7 | TRBV11-2
TGTGGGCTAGCCCTCCAAGAGACCCAGTACTTC | CGLALQETQYF | - | - | TRBJ2-5 | TRBV7-9
TGCAGCGTTTTCGGGTGGCAGGGACGCGACTATGGCTACACCTTC | CSVFGWQGRDYGYTF | - | - | TRBJ1-2 | TRBV29-1
TGTGCCAGCAGCTTTTACAGGGAGCCTGCAACTAATGAAAAACTGTTTTTT | CASSFYREPATNEKLFF | - | - | TRBJ1-4 | TRBV7-9
TGTGCCAGCAGCCCACCTGGGACAAAGTATAGCAATCAGCCCCAGCATTTT | CASSPPGTKYSNQPQHF | - | few | TRBJ1-5 | TRBV28
TGTGCCAGCAGCTTGGTCGGACAGGGGCCTACTTCTAACTATGGCTACACCTTC | CASSLVGQGPTSNYGYTF | TRBD1 | - | TRBJ1-2 | TRBV5-6
TGTGCCAGCAGCTTGCTTGGGCCGGAGACCCAGTACTTC | CASSLLGPETQYF | - | - | TRBJ2-5 | TRBV7-9
TGTGCCAGCAGCTTGGAGATGTATTCCTATGGCTACACCTTC | CASSLEMYSYGYTF | - | - | TRBJ1-2 | TRBV5-4
TGCGCCAGCAGTGAGTGTGCGGCTAGCGGGAGCCCCGAGCAGTACTTC | CASSECAASGSPEQYF | TRBD2 | - | TRBJ2-7 | TRBV10-1
TGTGCCAGCCATAAGGACAGAAACTATGGCTACACCTTC | CASHKDRNYGYTF | - | - | TRBJ1-2 | TRBV2
TGTGCCAGCAGCCCGCCGACAGGGAATGGCTACACCTTC | CASSPPTGNGYTF | TRBD1 | - | TRBJ1-2 | TRBV6-2/TRBV6-3
TGTGCCAGCAGCCGGCCGGGACAAGCTAATGAAAAACTGTTTTTT | CASSRPGQANEKLFF | - | - | TRBJ1-4 | TRBV5-6
TGTGCCAGCAGCCCGCGACAGGGGTCCACTGAAGCTTTCTTT | CASSPRQGSTEAFF | TRBD1 | - | TRBJ1-1 | TRBV11-2
TGTGCCAGCAGATACCAGGGACGGAACACTGAAGCTTTCTTT | CASRYQGRNTEAFF | - | - | TRBJ1-1 | TRBV27
TGTGCCACCAGCAGAGACATGTGGGGACAAGAGGGGGACACCGGGGAGCTGTTTTTT | CATSRDMWGQEGDTGELFF | - | - | TRBJ2-2 | TRBV15
TGTGCCAGCAGCGCCAGGATTCAAGCGGACTATGGCTACACCTTC | CASSARIQADYGYTF | - | - | TRBJ1-2 | TRBV9
TGTGCCAGCAGTCCGAAAGAAAAACTGTTTTTT | CASSPKEKLFF | - | - | TRBJ1-4 | TRBV28
TGTGCCAGCAGCTTAGTGGGCGGGGCTAGCACAGATACGCAGTATTTT | CASSLVGGASTDTQYF | - | few | TRBJ2-3 | TRBV7-8
TGTGCCAGCAGCTCCGCTCCGATTTCAACGGAAAAACTGTTTTTT | CASSSAPISTEKLFF | - | - | TRBJ1-4 | TRBV13
TGTGCCAGCAGTTACCAGCGTTCTGGGGCCAACGTCCTGACTTTC | CASSYQRSGANVLTF | - | - | TRBJ2-6 | TRBV6-5
TGCAGCGCCCTGAAGGGGGCCGACTATGGCTACACCTTC | CSALKGADYGYTF | TRBD1 | - | TRBJ1-2 | TRBV29-1
TGTGCCAGCAGTTTCAGGGTGGGCGACGAGCAGTACTTC | CASSFRVGDEQYF | - | - | TRBJ2-7 | TRBV7-2
TGTGCCAGCAGTTCTCAGGGACGGGAAAAAACTGAAGCTTTCTTT | CASSSQGREKTEAFF | - | - | TRBJ1-1 | TRBV5-6
TGTGCCAGCAGTGGTAAGGTTGTGGGCACTGAAGCTTTCTTT | CASSGKVVGTEAFF | - | once | TRBJ1-1 | TRBV2
TGTGCCAGCAGTGACGGGACTAGCGGGGGCCGACAACGGGAGACCCAGTACTTC | CASSDGTSGGRQRETQYF | TRBD2 | - | TRBJ2-5 | TRBV6-1
TGTGCCTGGAGTGTACTAGGGGGTAATCAGCCCCAGCATTTT | CAWSVLGGNQPQHF | - | once | TRBJ1-5 | TRBV30
TGTGCTAGCAGCTTAGTTCTAGCCGGTAACACCGGGGAGCTGTTTTTT | CASSLVLAGNTGELFF | - | - | TRBJ2-2 | TRBV7-7
TGTGCCAGCAGTGATTCGGGTCAGTCCCAGCCCCAGCATTTT | CASSDSGQSQPQHF | - | - | TRBJ1-5 | TRBV2
TGTGCCAGCTCACCTGGGACAGGGAGGTCAGATACGCAGTATTTT | CASSPGTGRSDTQYF | TRBD1 | - | TRBJ2-3 | TRBV18
TGTGCCAGCAGTGAATCGCAGGGGTCGAGTGGCTACACCTTC | CASSESQGSSGYTF | - | - | TRBJ1-2 | TRBV6-1
TGTGCCAGCAGTTACTATCTAGACTCCTACGAGCAGTACTTC | CASSYYLDSYEQYF | - | - | TRBJ2-7 | TRBV6-6
TGTGCCAGCAGCTCCTCTAGCGGGGGGCTTTCAATTTTTAGCACAGATACGCAGTATTTT | CASSSSSGGLSIFSTDTQYF | TRBD2 | - | TRBJ2-3 | TRBV9